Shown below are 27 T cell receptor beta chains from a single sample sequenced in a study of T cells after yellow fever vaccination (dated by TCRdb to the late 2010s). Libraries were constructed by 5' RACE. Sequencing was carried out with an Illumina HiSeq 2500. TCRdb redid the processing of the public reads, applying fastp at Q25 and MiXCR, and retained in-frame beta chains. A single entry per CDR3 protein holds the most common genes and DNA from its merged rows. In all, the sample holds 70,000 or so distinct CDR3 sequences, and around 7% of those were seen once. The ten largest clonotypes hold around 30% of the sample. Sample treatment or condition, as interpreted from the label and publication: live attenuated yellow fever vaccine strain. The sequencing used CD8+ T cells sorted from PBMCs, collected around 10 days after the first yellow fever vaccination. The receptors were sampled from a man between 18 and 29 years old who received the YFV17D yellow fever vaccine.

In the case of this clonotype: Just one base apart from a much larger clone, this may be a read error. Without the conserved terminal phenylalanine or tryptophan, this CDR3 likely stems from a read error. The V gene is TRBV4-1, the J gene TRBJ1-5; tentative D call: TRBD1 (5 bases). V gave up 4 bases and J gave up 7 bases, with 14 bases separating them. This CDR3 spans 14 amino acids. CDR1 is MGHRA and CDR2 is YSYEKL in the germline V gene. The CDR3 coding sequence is TGCGCCAGCAGCCTCCGGGACGGAGGCCAGCCCCAGCATTCT. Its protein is CASSLRDGGQPQHS.

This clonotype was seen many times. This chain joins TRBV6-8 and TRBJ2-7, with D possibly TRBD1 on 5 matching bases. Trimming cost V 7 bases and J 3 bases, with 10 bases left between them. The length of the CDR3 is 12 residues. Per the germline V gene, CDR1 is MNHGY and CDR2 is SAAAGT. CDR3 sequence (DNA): TGTGCCAGCAACAGGACCTTCTACGAGCAGTACTTC. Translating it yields CASNRTFYEQYF.

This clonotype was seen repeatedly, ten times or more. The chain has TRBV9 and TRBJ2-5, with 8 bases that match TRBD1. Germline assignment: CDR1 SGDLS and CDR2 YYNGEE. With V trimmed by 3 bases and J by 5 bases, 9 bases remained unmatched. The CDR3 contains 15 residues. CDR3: CASSAEGTGRETQYF. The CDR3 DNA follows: TGTGCCAGCAGCGCAGAAGGGACAGGCCGTGAGACCCAGTACTTC.

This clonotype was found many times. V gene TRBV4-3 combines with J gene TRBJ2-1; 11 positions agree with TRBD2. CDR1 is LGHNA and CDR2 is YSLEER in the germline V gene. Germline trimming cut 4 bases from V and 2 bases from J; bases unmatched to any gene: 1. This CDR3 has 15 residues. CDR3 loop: CASSPGLAAYNEQFF. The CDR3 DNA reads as TGCGCCAGCAGCCCGGGACTAGCGGCCTACAATGAGCAGTTCTTC.

The CDR3 nucleotides are TGTGCCAGCAACGAACAGGGGGGGGGTGAGCAGTTCTTC. Residues: CASNEQGGGEQFF. The gene calls are TRBV6-1 and TRBJ2-1; D possibly corresponds to TRBD1 (8 bases). Per the germline V gene, CDR1 is MNHNS and CDR2 is SASEGT. V was clipped by 7 bases and J by 9 bases, with 16 bases between them. The CDR3 spans 13 residues.

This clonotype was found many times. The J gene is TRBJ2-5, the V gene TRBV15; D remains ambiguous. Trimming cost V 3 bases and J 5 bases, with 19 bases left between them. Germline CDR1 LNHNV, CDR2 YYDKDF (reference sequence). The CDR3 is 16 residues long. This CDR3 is CATSRPSGRNAETQYF. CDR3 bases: TGTGCCACCAGCAGGCCCTCCGGCCGAAATGCGGAGACCCAGTACTTC.

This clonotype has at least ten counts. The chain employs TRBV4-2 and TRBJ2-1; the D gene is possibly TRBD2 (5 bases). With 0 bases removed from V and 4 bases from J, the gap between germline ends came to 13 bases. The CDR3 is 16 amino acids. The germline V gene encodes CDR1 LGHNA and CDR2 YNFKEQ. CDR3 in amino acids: CASSQDGETGYNEQFF. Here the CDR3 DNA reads TGTGCCAGCAGCCAAGATGGGGAGACGGGGTACAATGAGCAGTTCTTC.

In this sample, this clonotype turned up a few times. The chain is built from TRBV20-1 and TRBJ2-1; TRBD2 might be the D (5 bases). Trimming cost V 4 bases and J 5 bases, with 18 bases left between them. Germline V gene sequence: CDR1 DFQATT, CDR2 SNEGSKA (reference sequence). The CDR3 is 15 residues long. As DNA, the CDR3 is TGCAGTGCTACCCACCCTAGCTCACCGGACAATGAGCAGTTCTTC. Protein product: CSATHPSSPDNEQFF.

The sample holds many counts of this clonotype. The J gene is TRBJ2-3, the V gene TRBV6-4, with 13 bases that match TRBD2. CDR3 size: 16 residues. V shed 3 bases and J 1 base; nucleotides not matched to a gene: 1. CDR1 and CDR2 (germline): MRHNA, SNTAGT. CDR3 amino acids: CASSEGTSGGTDTQYF. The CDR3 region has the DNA TGTGCCAGCAGTGAGGGGACTAGCGGGGGCACAGATACGCAGTATTTT.

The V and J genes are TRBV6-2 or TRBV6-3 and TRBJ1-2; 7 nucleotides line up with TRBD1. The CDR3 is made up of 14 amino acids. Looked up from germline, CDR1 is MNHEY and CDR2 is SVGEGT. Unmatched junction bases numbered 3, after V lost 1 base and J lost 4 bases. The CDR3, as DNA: TGTGCCAGCAGTTACTGGACAGGAACCTATGGCTACACCTTC. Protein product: CASSYWTGTYGYTF.

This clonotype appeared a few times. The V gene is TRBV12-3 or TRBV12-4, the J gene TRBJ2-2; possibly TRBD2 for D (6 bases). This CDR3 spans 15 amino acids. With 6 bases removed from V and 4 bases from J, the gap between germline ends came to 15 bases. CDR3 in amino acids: CASSPFPGGTGELFF. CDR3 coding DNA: TGTGCCAGCAGCCCTTTCCCCGGGGGCACCGGGGAGCTGTTTTTT.

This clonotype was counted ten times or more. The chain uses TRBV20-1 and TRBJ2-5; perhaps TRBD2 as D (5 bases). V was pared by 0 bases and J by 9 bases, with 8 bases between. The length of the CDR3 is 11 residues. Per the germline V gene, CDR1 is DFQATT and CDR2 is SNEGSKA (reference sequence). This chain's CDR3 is CSARDLRAQYF. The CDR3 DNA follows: TGCAGTGCTAGAGATTTGAGGGCCCAGTACTTC.

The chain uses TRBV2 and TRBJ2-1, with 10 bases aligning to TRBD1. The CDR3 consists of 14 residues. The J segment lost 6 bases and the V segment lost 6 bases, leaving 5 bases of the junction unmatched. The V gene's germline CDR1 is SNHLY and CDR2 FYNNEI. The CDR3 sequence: CASRFDRGPNEQFF. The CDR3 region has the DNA TGTGCCAGCAGATTCGACAGGGGGCCCAATGAGCAGTTCTTC.

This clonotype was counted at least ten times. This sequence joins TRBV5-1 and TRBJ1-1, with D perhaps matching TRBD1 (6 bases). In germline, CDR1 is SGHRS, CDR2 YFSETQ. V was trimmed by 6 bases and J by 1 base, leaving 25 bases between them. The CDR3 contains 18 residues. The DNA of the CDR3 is TGCGCCAGCAATGAGGTACAGGGACCCTATCCCCGGAACACTGAAGCTTTCTTT. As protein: CASNEVQGPYPRNTEAFF.

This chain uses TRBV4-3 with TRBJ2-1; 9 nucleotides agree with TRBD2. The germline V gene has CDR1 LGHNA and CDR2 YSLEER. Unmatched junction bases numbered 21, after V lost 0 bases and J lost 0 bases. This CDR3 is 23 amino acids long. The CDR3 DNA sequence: TGCGCCAGCAGCCAAGATGCCCCTAGAGAAGTAGCGGGGGCCTTAAGCTCCTACAATGAGCAGTTCTTC. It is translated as CASSQDAPREVAGALSSYNEQFF.

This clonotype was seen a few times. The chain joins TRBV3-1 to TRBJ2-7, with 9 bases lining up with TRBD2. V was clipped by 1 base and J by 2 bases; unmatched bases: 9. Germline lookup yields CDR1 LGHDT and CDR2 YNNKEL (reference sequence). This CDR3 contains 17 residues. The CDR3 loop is CASSQVPAGGFTYEQYF. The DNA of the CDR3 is TGTGCCAGCAGCCAAGTTCCCGCGGGGGGGTTCACCTACGAGCAGTACTTC.

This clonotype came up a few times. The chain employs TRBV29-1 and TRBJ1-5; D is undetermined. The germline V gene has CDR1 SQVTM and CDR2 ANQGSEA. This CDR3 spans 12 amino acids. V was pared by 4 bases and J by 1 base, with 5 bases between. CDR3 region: CSVVSSNQPQHF. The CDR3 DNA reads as TGCAGCGTTGTAAGCAGCAATCAGCCCCAGCATTTT. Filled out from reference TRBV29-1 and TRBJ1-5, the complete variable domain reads SAVISQKPSRDICQRGTSLTIQCQVDSQVTMMFWYRQQPGQSLTLIATANQGSEATYESGFVIDKFPISRPNLTFSTLTVSNMSPEDSSIYLCSVVSSNQPQHFGDGTRLSIL.

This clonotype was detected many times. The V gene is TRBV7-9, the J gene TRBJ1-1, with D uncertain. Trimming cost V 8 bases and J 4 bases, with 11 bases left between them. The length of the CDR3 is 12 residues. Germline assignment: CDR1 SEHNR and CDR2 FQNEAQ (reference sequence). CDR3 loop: CASWGWGTEAFF. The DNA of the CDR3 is TGTGCCAGCTGGGGTTGGGGCACTGAAGCTTTCTTT.

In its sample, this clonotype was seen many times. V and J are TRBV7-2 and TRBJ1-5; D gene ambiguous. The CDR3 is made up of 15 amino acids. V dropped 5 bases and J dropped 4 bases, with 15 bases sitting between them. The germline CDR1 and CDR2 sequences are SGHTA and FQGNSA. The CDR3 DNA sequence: TGTGCCAGCAGCCCCACTAGAGGGAGGAATCAGCCCCAGCATTTT. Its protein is CASSPTRGRNQPQHF.

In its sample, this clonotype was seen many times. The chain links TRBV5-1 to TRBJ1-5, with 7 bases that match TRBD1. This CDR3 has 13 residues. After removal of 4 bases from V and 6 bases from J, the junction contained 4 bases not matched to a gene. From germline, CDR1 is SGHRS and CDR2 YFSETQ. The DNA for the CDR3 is TGCGCCAGCAGCGTACAGGGGTTTCAGCCCCAGCATTTT. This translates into CASSVQGFQPQHF.

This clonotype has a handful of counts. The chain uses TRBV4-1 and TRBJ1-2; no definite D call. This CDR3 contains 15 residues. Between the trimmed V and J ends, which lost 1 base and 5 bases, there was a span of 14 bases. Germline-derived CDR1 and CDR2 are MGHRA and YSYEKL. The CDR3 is CASSQAKGPGYGYTF. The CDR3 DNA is TGCGCCAGCAGCCAAGCGAAGGGTCCCGGTTATGGCTACACCTTC.

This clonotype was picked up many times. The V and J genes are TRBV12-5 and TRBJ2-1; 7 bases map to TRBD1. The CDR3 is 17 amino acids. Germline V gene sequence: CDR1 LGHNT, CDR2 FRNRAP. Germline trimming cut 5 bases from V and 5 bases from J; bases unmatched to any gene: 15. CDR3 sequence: CASGPPEGGFPHNEQFF. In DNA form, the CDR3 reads TGTGCTAGTGGTCCACCCGAAGGGGGCTTCCCCCACAATGAGCAGTTCTTC.

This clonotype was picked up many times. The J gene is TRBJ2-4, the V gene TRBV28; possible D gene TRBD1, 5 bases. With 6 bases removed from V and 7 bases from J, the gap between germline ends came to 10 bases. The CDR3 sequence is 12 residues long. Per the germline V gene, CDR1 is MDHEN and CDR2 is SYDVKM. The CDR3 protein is CASSSKGNIQYF. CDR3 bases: TGTGCCAGCAGCTCGAAGGGGAACATTCAGTACTTC.

The CDR3 nucleotides read TGTGCCAGCAGTTTACGATACGAGCAGTACTTC. Encoded protein: CASSLRYEQYF. This chain uses TRBV6-2 or TRBV6-3 with TRBJ2-7; D not resolved. Trimming removed 4 bases from V and 4 bases from J, with 5 bases in between. The CDR3 has 11 amino acids. Per the germline V gene, CDR1 is MNHEY and CDR2 is SVGEGT.

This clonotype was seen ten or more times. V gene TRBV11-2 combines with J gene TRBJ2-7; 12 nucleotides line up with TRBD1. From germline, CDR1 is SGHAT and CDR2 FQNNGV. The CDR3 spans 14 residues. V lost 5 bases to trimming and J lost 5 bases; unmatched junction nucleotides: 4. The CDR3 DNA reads TGTGCCAGCAGCCTGGGACAGGGGGCCAACGAGCAGTACTTC. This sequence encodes CASSLGQGANEQYF.

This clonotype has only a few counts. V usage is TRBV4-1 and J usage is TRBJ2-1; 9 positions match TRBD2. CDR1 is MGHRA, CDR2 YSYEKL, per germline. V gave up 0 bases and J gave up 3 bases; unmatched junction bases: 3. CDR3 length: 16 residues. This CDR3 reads CASSQDERGDYNEQFF. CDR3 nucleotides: TGCGCCAGCAGCCAAGATGAGCGGGGGGACTACAATGAGCAGTTCTTC.

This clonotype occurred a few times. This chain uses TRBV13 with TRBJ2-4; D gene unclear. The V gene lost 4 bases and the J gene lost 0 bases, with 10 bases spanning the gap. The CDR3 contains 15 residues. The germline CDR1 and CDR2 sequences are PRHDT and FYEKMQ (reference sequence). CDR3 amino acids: CASSWQTIAKNIQYF. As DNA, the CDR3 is TGTGCCAGCAGCTGGCAGACAATAGCCAAAAACATTCAGTACTTC.